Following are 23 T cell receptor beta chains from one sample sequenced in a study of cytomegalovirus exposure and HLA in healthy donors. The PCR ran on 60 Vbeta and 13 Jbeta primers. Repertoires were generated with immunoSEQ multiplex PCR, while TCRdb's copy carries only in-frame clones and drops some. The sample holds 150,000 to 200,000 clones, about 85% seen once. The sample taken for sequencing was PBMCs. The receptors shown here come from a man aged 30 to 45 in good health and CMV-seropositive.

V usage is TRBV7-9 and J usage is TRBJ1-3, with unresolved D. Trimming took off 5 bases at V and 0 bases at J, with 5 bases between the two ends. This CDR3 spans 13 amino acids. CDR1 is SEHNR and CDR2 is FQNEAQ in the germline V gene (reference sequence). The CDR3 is CASSPNSGNTIYF. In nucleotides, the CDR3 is TGTGCCAGCAGCCCCAACTCTGGAAACACCATATATTTT.

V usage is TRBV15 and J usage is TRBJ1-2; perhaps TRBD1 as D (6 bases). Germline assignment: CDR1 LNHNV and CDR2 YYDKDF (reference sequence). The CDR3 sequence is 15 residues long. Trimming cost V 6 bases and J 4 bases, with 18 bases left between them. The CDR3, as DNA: TGTGCCACCAGGGGGGCGATCTCGAATTCCTATGGCTACACCTTC. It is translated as CATRGAISNSYGYTF.

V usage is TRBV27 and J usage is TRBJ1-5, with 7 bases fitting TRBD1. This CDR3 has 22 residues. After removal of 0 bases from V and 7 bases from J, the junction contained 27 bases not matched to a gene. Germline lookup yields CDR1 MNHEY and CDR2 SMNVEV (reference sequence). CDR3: CASSLSIRGGNSGQFNRQPQHF. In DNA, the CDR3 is TGTGCCAGCAGTTTATCTATTCGTGGAGGGAACTCGGGACAGTTTAACAGACAGCCCCAGCATTTT.

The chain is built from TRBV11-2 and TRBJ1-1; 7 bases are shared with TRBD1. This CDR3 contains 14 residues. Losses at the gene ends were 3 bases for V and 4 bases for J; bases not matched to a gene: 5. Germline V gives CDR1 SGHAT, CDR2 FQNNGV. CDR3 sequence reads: CASSLPGQSTEAFF. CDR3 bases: TGTGCCAGCAGCTTGCCGGGACAGTCCACTGAAGCTTTCTTT.

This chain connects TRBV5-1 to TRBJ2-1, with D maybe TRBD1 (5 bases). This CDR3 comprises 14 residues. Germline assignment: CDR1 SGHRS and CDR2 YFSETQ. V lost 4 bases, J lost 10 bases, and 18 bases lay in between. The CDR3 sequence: CASSAAIQGYEQFF. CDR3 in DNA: TGCGCCAGCAGCGCTGCGATTCAGGGATACGAGCAGTTCTTC.

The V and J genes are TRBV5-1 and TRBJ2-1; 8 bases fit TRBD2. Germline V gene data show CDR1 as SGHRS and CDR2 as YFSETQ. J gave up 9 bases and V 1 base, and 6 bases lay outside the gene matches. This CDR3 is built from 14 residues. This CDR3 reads CASSLSGSIGEQFF. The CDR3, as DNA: TGCGCCAGCAGCTTGAGCGGGAGTATTGGTGAGCAGTTCTTC. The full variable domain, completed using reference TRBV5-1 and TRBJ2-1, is KAGVTQTPRYLIKTRGQQVTLSCSPISGHRSVSWYQQTPGQGLQFLFEYFSETQRNKGNFPGRFSGRQFSNSRSEMNVSTLELGDSALYLCASSLSGSIGEQFFGPGTRLTVL.

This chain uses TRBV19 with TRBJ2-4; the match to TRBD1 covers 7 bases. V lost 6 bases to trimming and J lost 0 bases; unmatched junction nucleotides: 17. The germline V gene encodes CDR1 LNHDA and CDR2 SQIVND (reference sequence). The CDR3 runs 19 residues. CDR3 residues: CASSYSARQGTIAKNIQYF. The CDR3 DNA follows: TGTGCCAGTAGCTACTCCGCACGACAGGGTACAATAGCCAAAAACATTCAGTACTTC.

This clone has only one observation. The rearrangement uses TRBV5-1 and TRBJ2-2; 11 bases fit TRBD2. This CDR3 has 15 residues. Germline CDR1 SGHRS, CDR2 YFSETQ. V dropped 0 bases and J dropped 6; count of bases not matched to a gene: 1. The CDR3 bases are TGCGCCAGCAGCTTGGTAGCGGGAGGGGCCGGGGAGCTGTTTTTT. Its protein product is CASSLVAGGAGELFF.

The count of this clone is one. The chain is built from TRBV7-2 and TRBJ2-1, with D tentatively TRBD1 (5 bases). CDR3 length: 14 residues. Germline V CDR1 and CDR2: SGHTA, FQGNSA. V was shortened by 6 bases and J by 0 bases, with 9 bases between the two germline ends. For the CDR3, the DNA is TGTGCCAGCAGGTCGACAGCCTCCTACAATGAGCAGTTCTTC. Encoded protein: CASRSTASYNEQFF.

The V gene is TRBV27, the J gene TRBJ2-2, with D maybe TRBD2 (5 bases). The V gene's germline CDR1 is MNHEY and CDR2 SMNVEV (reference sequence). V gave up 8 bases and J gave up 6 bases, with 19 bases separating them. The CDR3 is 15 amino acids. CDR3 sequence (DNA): TGTGCCAGCTCTGGAGGCTTTGGTAGGGCCGGGGAGCTGTTTTTT. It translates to CASSGGFGRAGELFF.

The CDR3 nucleotides read TGTGCCAGCAGATCGGACCCAGGGGGTCAAGAGACCCAGTACTTC. Translating gives CASRSDPGGQETQYF. The rearrangement joins TRBV27 to TRBJ2-5; 7 bases agree with TRBD1. Trimming took 6 bases from V and 2 from J; bases not matched to a gene: 9. The CDR3 loop spans 15 amino acids. From germline, CDR1 is MNHEY and CDR2 SMNVEV (reference sequence).

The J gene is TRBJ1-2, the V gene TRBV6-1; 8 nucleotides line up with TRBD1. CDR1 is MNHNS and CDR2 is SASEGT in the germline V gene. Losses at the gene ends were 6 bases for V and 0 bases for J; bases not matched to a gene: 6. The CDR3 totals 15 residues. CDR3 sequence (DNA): TGTGCCAGCAGGGGGACAGGCTCCCCTAACTATGGCTACACCTTC. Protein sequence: CASRGTGSPNYGYTF.

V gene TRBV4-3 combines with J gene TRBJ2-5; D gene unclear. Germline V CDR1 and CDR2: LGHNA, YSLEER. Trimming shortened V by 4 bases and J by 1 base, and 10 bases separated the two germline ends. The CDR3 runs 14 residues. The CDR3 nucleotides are TGCGCCAGCAGCCCTAGTAGGTTCCAAGAGACCCAGTACTTC. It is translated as CASSPSRFQETQYF.

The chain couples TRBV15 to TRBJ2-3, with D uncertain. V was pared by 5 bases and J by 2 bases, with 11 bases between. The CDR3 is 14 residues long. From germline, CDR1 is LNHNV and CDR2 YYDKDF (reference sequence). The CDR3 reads CATSLTTITDTQYF. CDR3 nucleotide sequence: TGTGCCACCAGCCTTACTACGATCACAGATACGCAGTATTTT.

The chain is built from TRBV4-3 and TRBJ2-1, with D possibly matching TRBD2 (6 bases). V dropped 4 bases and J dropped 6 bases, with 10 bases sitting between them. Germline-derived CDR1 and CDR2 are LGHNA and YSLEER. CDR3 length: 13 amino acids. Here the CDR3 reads CASSLVGGNEQFF. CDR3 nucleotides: TGCGCCAGCAGCCTTGTGGGGGGCAATGAGCAGTTCTTC.

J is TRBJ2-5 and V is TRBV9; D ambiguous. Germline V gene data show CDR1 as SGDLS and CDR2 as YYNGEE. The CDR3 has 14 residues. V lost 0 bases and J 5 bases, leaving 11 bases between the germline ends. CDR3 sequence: CASSVAAASETQYF. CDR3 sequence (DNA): TGTGCCAGCAGCGTAGCGGCGGCTAGTGAGACCCAGTACTTC. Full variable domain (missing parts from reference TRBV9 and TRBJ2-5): DSGVTQTPKHLITATGQRVTLRCSPRSGDLSVYWYQQSLDQGLQFLIQYYNGEERAKGNILERFSAQQFPDLHSELNLSSLELGDSALYFCASSVAAASETQYFGPGTRLLVL.

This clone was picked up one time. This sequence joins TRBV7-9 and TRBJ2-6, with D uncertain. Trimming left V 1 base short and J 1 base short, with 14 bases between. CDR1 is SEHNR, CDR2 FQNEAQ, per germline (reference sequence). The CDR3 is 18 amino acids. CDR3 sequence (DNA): TGTGCCAGCAGCTTAGAGCAGGTTGGCTCATCTGGGGCCAACGTCCTGACTTTC. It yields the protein CASSLEQVGSSGANVLTF.

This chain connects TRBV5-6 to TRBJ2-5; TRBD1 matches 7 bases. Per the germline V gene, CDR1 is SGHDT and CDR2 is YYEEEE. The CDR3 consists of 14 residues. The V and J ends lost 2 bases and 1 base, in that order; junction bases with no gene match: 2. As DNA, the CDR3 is TGTGCCAGCAGCTTTGGACAGGCCCAAGAGACCCAGTACTTC. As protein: CASSFGQAQETQYF.

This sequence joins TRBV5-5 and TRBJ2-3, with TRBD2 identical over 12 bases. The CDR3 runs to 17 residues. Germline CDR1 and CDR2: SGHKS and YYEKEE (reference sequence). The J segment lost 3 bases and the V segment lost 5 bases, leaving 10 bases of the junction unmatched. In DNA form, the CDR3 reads TGTGCCAGCAGGAACGGTCCTAGCGGGAGGGCGACAGATACGCAGTATTTT. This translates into CASRNGPSGRATDTQYF.

In DNA, the CDR3 is TGTGCCAGCAGCCTGACAGAAGAGTACGAGCAGTACGTC. It encodes CASSLTEEYEQYV. J is TRBJ2-7 and V is TRBV11-3; a possible D gene is TRBD1 (5 bases). The germline gives CDR1 SGHNT, CDR2 YENEEA. There are 13 residues in the CDR3. V lost 5 bases, J lost 4 bases, and 12 bases lay in between.

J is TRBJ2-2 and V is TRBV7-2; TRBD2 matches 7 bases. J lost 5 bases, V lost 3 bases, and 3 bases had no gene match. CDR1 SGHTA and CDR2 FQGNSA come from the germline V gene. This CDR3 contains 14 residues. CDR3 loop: CASSFEGGTGELFF. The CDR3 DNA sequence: TGTGCCAGCAGCTTTGAGGGAGGGACCGGGGAGCTGTTTTTT.

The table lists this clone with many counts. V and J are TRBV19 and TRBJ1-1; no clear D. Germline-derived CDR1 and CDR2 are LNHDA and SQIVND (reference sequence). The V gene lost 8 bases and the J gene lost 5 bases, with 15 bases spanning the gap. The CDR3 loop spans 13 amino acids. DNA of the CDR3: TGTGCCAGTGGGCCCTTACCTGGGACTGAAGCTTTCTTT. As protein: CASGPLPGTEAFF.

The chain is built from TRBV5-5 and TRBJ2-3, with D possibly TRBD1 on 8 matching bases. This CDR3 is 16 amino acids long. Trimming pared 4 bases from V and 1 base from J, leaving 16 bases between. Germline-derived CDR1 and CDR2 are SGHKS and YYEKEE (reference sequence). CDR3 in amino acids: CASSQQGGRGTDTQYF. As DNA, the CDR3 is TGTGCCAGCAGCCAACAGGGGGGGCGGGGCACAGATACGCAGTATTTT.